The following is a TCR beta chain sequence with its context. Under the authors' procedure: How many nucleated cells were present was estimated from reference gene primer amplification. The assay was immunoSEQ multiplex PCR, and TCRdb's table has in-frame clones only and misses some. V and J calls and clone size are as listed in that table; D and trimming were resolved from the DNA. Among about 160,000 clones listed, roughly 93% were seen once. This sample stems from a study of blood T cell repertoires in COVID-19. Background on the study: The United States, Italy and Spain provided the acute and convalescent COVID-19 samples. The analysed material was cDNA or gDNA that came from T cells, B-cell-depleted T cells, or PBMCs.

Germline V gene lookup returns CDR1 SGHAT and CDR2 FQNNGV. The CDR3 is 15 residues long. The V end was cut by 4 bases, the J end by 3 bases, with 15 bases between. The specimen was peripheral blood. The chain has TRBV11-2 and TRBJ1-2; D possibly corresponds to TRBD1 (5 bases). The receptor was derived from a woman in her fifties or sixties with acute or convalescent COVID-19. The CDR3 is CASSSYIPTDYGYTF. Written as DNA, the CDR3 is TGTGCCAGCAGCTCTTATATCCCGACAGACTATGGCTACACCTTC.